This T cell receptor (beta chain) was recovered during a study of T cells after yellow fever vaccination. General study points: At less than 97% for CD4 and approximately 89% for CD8, most primary-vaccination clones showed up again after the booster. Clonotypes found in both CD4 and CD8 compartments made up a small share.

Making TCR cDNA involved 5'RACE template switching, which added UMIs and a universal primer site. MiXCR was run by TCRdb on the 5' RACE reads, yielding one entry per CDR3 protein. The data show a few hundred thousand distinct CDR3 sequences, about 5% seen once. This clonotype was detected many times. Its cognate antigen is unknown. Per germline, CDR1 DFQATT and CDR2 SNEGSKA (reference sequence). The ends were cut back, 6 bases at V and 5 bases at J, with 13 bases in the middle. The CDR3 is made up of 12 amino acids. The sequencing used CD4+ T cells sorted from PBMCs, collected on the day of the yellow fever booster vaccination. This TCR derives from a young man who received the YFV17D yellow fever vaccine. This chain uses TRBV20-1 with TRBJ2-5; the D gene is possibly TRBD1 (6 bases). This chain's CDR3 is CSAPTGGETQYF. DNA of the CDR3: TGCAGTGCCCCGACAGGTGGGGAGACCCAGTACTTC.